A single sample gave rise to the 13 T cell receptor beta chains below, sequenced in a study of tumor-infiltrating lymphocytes in primary liver carcinoma. The input was around 0.5 ug total RNA; TCR beta cDNA was made from it with a constant-region primer. ARM-PCR was slightly modified, and three nested multiplex PCR rounds with it gave rise to the TCR beta libraries. PCR rounds one and two used TRBV1-TRBV30 forward primers with a C-beta reverse primer for 10 cycles each. In TCRdb, the multiplex PCR reads were re-called with MiXCR into one record per CDR3 protein. The sample lists approximately 100,000 distinct CDR3 sequences, under 70% occurring once. Extraction of RNA together with DNA used roughly 19-32 mg of unsorted bulk tissue. The sample comprised liver tumor tissue from sampling region 2. Noted subset: tumor region T2, inferior pole. Receptors originate from a woman aged 60-75 years with primary liver carcinoma and hepatitis B virus infection.

As for this clonotype: This may arise from a read error, as a much more abundant clone is one base away. The CDR3 DNA sequence: TGCGCCAGCAGCTTCCGGGGGCTTACCGAAAAACTGTTTTTT. Amino acid sequence: CASSFRGLTEKLFF. This rearrangement joins TRBV5-1 to TRBJ1-4, with D maybe TRBD1 (6 bases). CDR1 and CDR2 (germline): SGHRS, YFSETQ. The ends were cut back, 2 bases at V and 8 bases at J, with 13 bases in the middle. There are 14 residues in the CDR3.

Concerning this clonotype: Because it lacks the conserved phenylalanine or tryptophan at the end, this CDR3 is likely a read error. The CDR3 coding sequence is TGTGCCAGCAGCCTAGAGCGGGTGCGGCGAGCTTTCTAT. Translating it yields CASSLERVRRAFY. This chain connects TRBV11-2 to TRBJ1-1; no firm D call. In germline, CDR1 is SGHAT, CDR2 FQNNGV. This CDR3 region has 13 residues.

This chain connects TRBV7-8 to TRBJ2-5, with TRBD1 matching over 7 bases. The germline gives CDR1 SGHVS, CDR2 FQNEAQ. CDR3 length: 13 amino acids. Trimming at V came to 6 bases and at J to 10 bases, leaving 11 bases not matched to a gene. The CDR3 region is CASRLEAGGIQYF. The CDR3 DNA reads TGTGCCAGCAGACTAGAGGCAGGGGGAATCCAGTACTTC.

A word on this clonotype: One junction end disagrees with the germline gene, perhaps due to a read error. V is TRBV7-9 and J is TRBJ2-1; D perhaps matches TRBD2 (5 bases). Germline V gives CDR1 SEHNR, CDR2 FQNEAQ (reference sequence). This CDR3 has 13 residues. CDR3 sequence (DNA): TGTGCCAGCAGCTTTGCGCGACGGGATGAGCAATTCTTC. Its translation: CASSFARRDEQFF.

In regard to this clonotype: A much larger clone differs from this one at a single base, so this may be a read error. The rearrangement links TRBV7-9 to TRBJ2-7; no reliable D call. The V end was cut by 2 bases, the J end by 1 base, with 9 bases between. CDR1 SEHNR and CDR2 FQNEAQ come from the germline V gene (reference sequence). The CDR3 runs 14 residues. The CDR3 loop reads CASSLSAVSYEQYF. The CDR3 coding sequence is TGTGCCAGCAGCTTATCCGCCGTATCCTACGAGCAGTACTTC.

Regarding this clonotype: Germline and junction disagree at one end, which may indicate a read error. V and J are TRBV10-1 and TRBJ2-1; D is uncertain. The CDR3 contains 15 residues. In germline, CDR1 is WNHNN, CDR2 SYGVQD (reference sequence). CDR3 protein: CASNESGARRNEQFF. CDR3 nucleotides: TGCGCCAGCAATGAGTCCGGTGCAAGGCGCAATGAGCAGTTCTTC.

Remarks on this clonotype: A much larger clone differs from this one at a single base, so this may be a read error. This rearrangement joins TRBV6-6 to TRBJ1-2; 7 bases are a match to TRBD1. This CDR3 is 13 amino acids long. Germline V gene sequence: CDR1 MNHNY, CDR2 SVGAGI (reference sequence). The CDR3 DNA reads TGTGCCAGCAGTTACTCGACAGGGCATGGCTACTCCTTC. This translates into CASSYSTGHGYSF.

The count of this clonotype is one. The chain links TRBV7-9 to TRBJ2-7; D not resolved. The V and J ends lost 5 bases and 1 base respectively, with 15 bases between them. CDR1 SEHNR and CDR2 FQNEAQ come from the germline V gene (reference sequence). The CDR3 runs to 15 residues. The CDR3 loop is CASSQEWGSSYEQYF. As DNA, the CDR3 is TGTGCCAGCAGCCAAGAGTGGGGTTCTTCCTACGAGCAGTACTTC.

For this clonotype: One junction end does not reproduce the germline sequence, and a read error may be involved. V gene TRBV4-1 combines with J gene TRBJ2-5, with 8 nucleotides matching TRBD2. The germline gives CDR1 MGHRA, CDR2 YSYEKL. This CDR3 has 15 residues. The CDR3 spells CAISQDTGGIGTQYF. The CDR3 bases are TGCGCCATCAGCCAAGATACGGGAGGGATTGGGACCCAATACTTC.

The count of this clonotype is one. The conserved phenylalanine or tryptophan normally closing the CDR3 is absent here, so this likely arose from a read error. The chain is built from TRBV10-3 and TRBJ1-4; unclear D gene. This CDR3 contains 13 residues. Germline assignment: CDR1 ENHRY and CDR2 SYGVKD. The CDR3 sequence: CAVSRAANEKLFS. CDR3 in DNA: TGTGCCGTCAGTAGAGCTGCTAATGAAAAACTGTTTTCT.

This rearrangement joins TRBV19 to TRBJ2-1; 10 bases agree with TRBD2. Trimming removed 2 bases from V and 4 bases from J; junction bases left unmatched: 2. Germline values: CDR1 LNHDA, CDR2 SQIVND (reference sequence). CDR3 length: 15 residues. The CDR3 DNA sequence: TGTGCCAGTAGTATACGGACTAGCGGTTACAATGAGCAGTTCTTC. This gives the protein CASSIRTSGYNEQFF.

Concerning this clonotype itself: At one end the junction does not follow the germline gene, possibly because of a read error. The CDR3 nucleotides read TGTGCCTGCAGCTCGACGGGACTAGCGGGAAACAATGAGCAGTTCTTC. Amino acids: CACSSTGLAGNNEQFF. This rearrangement joins TRBV7-3 to TRBJ2-1, with TRBD2 matching 13 bases. Germline-derived CDR1 and CDR2 are SGHTA and FQGTGA. The CDR3 runs 16 residues.

The V and J genes are TRBV30 and TRBJ2-7; TRBD2 agrees at 7 bases. This CDR3 comprises 15 residues. The J segment lost 1 base and the V segment lost 4 bases, leaving 10 bases of the junction unmatched. CDR1 is GTSNPN, CDR2 SVGIG, per germline (reference sequence). Here the CDR3 reads CAWTPREPGSYEQYF. The CDR3 nucleotides read TGTGCCTGGACTCCGCGGGAGCCAGGGTCCTACGAGCAGTACTTC.